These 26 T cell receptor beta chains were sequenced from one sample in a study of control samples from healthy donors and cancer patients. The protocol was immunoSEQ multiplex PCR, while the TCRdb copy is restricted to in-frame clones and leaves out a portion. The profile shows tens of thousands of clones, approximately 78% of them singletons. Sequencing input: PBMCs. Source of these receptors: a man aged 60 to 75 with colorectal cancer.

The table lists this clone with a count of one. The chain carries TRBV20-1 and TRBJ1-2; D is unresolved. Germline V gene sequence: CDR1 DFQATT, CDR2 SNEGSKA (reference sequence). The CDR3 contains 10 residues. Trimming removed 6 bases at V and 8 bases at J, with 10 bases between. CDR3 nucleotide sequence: TGCAGTGCCCGCACGGGAGGCTACACCTTC. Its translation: CSARTGGYTF.

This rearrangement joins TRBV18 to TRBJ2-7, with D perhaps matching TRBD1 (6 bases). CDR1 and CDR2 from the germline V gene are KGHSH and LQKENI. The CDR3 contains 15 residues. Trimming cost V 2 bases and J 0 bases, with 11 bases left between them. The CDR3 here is CASSPRPGVSYEQYF. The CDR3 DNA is TGTGCCAGCTCACCAAGGCCAGGGGTCTCCTACGAGCAGTACTTC. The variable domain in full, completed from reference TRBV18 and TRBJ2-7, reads NAGVMQNPRHLVRRRGQEARLRCSPMKGHSHVYWYRQLPEEGLKFMVYLQKENIIDESGMPKERFSAEFPKEGPSILRIQQVVRGDSAAYFCASSPRPGVSYEQYFGPGTRLTVT.

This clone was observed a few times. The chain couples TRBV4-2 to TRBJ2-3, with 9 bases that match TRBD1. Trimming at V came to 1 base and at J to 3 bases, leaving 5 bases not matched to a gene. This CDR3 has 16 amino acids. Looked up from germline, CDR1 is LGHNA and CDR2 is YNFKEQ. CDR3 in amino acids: CASSQGTGVRTDTQYF. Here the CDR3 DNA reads TGTGCCAGCAGCCAAGGGACAGGGGTTAGGACAGATACGCAGTATTTT.

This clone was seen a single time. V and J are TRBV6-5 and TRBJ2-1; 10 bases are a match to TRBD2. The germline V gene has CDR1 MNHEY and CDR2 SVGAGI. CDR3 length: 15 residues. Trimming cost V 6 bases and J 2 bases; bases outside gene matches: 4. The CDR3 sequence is CASSPSGGAYNEQFF. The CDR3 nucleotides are TGTGCCAGCAGCCCAAGCGGGGGGGCCTACAATGAGCAGTTCTTC.

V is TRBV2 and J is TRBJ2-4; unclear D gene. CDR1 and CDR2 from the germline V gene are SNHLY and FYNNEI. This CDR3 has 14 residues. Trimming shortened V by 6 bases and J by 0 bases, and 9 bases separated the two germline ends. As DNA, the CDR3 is TGTGCCAGCAGGGCCGGCTTAGCCAAAAACATTCAGTACTTC. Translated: CASRAGLAKNIQYF.

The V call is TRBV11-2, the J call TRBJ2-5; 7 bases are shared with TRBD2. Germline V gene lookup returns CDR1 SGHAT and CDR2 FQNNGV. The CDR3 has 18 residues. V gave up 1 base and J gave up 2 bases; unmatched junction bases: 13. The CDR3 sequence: CASSLGSGEYGTQETQYF. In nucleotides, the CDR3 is TGTGCCAGCAGCTTAGGAAGCGGGGAGTACGGTACACAAGAGACCCAGTACTTC.

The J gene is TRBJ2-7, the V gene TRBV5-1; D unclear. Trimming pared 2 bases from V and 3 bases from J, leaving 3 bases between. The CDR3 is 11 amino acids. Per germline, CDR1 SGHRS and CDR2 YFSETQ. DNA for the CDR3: TGCGCCAGCAGCTTCCTCTACGAGCAGTACTTC. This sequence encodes CASSFLYEQYF.

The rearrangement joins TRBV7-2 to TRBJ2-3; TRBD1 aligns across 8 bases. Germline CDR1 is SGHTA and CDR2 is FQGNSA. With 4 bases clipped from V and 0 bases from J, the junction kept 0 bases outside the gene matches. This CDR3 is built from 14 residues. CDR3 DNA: TGTGCCAGCAGCTGGACAGGGAGCACAGATACGCAGTATTTT. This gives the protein CASSWTGSTDTQYF.

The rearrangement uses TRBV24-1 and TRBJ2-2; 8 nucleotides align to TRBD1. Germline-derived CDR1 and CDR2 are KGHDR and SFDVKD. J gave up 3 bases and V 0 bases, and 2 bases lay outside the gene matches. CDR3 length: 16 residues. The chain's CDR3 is CATSDLGQGDTGELFF. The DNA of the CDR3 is TGTGCCACCAGTGATTTGGGACAGGGTGACACCGGGGAGCTGTTTTTT.

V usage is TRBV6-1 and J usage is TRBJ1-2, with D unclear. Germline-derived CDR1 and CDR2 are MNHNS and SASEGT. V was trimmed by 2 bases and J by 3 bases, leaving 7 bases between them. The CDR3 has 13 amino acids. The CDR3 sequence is CASSESQDYGYTF. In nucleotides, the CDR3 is TGTGCCAGCAGTGAAAGTCAGGACTATGGCTACACCTTC.

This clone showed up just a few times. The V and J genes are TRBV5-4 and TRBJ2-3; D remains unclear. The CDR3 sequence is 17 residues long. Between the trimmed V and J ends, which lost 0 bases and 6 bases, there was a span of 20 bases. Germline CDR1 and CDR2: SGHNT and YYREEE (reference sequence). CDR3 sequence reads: CASSLEIGTALKDTQYF. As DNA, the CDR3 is TGTGCCAGCAGCTTGGAGATAGGTACAGCCCTCAAGGATACGCAGTATTTT.

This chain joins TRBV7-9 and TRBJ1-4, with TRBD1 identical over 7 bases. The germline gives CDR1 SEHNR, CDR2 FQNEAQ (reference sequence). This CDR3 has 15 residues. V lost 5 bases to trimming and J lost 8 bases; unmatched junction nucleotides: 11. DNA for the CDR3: TGTGCCAGCAGCGTACTCACAGGGGCAGGGGAAAAACTGTTTTTT. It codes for CASSVLTGAGEKLFF.

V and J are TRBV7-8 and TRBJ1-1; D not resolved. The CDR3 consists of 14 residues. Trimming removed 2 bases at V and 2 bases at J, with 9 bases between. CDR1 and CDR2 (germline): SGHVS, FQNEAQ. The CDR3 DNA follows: TGTGCCAGCAGCTTAAGGCCCGGCAACACTGAAGCTTTCTTT. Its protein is CASSLRPGNTEAFF.

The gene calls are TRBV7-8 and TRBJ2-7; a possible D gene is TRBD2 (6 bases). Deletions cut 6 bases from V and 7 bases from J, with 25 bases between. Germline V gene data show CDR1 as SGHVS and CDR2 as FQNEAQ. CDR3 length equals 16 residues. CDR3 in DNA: TGTGCCAGCAGTTCCGGAGGGCCGGAACTACGTTGGGAGCAGTACTTC. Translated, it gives CASSSGGPELRWEQYF. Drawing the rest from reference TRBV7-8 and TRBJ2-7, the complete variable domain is GAGVSQSPRYKVAKRGQDVALRCDPISGHVSLFWYQQALGQGPEFLTYFQNEAQLDKSGLPSDRFFAERPEGSVSTLKIQRTQQEDSAVYLCASSSGGPELRWEQYFGPGTRLTVT.

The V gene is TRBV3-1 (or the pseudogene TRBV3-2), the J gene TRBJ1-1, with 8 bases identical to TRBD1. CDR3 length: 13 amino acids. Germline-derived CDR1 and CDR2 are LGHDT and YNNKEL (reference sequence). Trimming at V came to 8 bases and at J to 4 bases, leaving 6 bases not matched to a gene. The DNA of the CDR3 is TGTGCCAGCGGACGGACAGGGACCACTGAAGCTTTCTTT. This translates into CASGRTGTTEAFF.

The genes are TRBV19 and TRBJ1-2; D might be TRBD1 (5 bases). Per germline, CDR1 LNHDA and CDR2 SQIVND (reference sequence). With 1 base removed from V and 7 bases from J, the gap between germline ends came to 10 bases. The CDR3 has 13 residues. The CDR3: CASSIGGAGGYTF. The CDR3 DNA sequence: TGTGCCAGTAGTATAGGAGGGGCCGGTGGCTACACCTTC.

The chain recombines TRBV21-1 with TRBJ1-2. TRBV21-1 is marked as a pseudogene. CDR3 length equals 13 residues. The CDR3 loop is CASSKGVSYGYTF. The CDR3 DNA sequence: TGTGCCAGCAGCAAAGGGGTAAGCTATGGCTACACCTTC.

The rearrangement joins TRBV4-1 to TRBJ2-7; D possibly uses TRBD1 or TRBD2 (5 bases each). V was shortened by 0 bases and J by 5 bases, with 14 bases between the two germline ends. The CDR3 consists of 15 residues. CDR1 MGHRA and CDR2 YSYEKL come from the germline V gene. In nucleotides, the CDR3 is TGCGCCAGCAGCCAAGAGTGGAGAGGGGCCAACGAGCAGTACTTC. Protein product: CASSQEWRGANEQYF.

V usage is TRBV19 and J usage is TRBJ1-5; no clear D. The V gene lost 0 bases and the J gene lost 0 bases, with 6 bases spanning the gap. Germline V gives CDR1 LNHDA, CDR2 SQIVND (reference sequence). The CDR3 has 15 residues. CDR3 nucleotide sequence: TGTGCCAGTAGTATAGAAGACGGTAGCAATCAGCCCCAGCATTTT. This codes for CASSIEDGSNQPQHF.

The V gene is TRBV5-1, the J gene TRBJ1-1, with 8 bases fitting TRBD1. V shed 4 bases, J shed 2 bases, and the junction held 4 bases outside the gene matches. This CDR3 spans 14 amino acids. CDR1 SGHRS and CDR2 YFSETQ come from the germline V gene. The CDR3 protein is CASSVTGENTEAFF. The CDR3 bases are TGCGCCAGCAGCGTGACAGGGGAAAACACTGAAGCTTTCTTT.

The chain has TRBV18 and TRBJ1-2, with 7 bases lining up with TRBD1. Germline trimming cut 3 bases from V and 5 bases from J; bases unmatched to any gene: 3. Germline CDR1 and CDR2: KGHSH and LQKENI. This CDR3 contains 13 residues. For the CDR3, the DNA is TGTGCCAGCTCACCGGCAGGGGGATATGGCTACACCTTC. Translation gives CASSPAGGYGYTF.

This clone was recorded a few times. CDR3 in DNA: TGTGCCAGCAGCCAGGGGTTTAGCAGTATGAACACTGAAGCTTTCTTT. Translating it yields CASSQGFSSMNTEAFF. The V call is TRBV3-1 (or the pseudogene TRBV3-2), the J call TRBJ1-1, with unresolved D. Trimming took off 3 bases at V and 0 bases at J, with 14 bases between the two ends. From germline, CDR1 is LGHDT and CDR2 YNNKEL (reference sequence). The CDR3 contains 16 residues.

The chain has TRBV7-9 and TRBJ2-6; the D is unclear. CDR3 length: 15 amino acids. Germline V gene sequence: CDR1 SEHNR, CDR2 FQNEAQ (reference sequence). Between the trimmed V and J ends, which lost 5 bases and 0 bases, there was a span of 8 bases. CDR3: CASSPSISGANVLTF. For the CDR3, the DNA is TGTGCCAGCAGCCCGAGTATCTCTGGGGCCAACGTCCTGACTTTC.

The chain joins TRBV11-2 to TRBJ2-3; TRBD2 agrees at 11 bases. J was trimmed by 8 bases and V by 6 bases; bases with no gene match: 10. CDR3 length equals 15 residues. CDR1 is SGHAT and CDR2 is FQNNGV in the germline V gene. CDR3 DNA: TGTGCCAGCAGTCCTAGCGGGGGGCCCGGCCTTACGCAGTATTTT. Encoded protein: CASSPSGGPGLTQYF.

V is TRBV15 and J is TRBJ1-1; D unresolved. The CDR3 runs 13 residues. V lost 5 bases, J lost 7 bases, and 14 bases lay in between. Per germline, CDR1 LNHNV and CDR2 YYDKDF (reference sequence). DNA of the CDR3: TGTGCCACCAGCTCCGGGATTGTTAATGAAGCTTTCTTT. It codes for CATSSGIVNEAFF.

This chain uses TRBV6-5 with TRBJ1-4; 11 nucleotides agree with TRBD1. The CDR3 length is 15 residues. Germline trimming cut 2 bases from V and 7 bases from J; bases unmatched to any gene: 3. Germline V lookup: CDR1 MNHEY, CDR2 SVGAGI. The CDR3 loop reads CASSYEGTGGEKLFF. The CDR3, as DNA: TGTGCCAGCAGTTACGAGGGGACAGGGGGTGAAAAACTGTTTTTT.